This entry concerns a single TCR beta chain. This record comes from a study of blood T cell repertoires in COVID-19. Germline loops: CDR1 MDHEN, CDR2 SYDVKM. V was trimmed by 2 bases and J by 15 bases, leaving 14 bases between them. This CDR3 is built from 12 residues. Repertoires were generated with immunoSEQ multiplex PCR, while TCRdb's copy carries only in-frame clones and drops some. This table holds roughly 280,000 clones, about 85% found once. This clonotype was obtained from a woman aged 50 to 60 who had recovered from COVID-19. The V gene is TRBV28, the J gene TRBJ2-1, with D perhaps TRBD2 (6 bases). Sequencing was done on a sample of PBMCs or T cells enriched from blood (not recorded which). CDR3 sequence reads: CASSLRRTILFF. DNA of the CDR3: TGTGCCAGCAGTTTAAGAAGGACTATTCTGTTCTTC. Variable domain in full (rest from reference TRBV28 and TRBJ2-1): DVKVTQSSRYLVKRTGEKVFLECVQDMDHENMFWYRQDPGLGLRLIYFSYDVKMKEKGDIPEGYSVSREKKERFSLILESASTNQTSMYLCASSLRRTILFFGPGTRLTVL.